This TCR beta chain was captured in a study of PD-1 blockade in classical Hodgkin lymphoma. Overall study findings and caveats: Complete responders matched newly diagnosed patients in baseline diversity.

Patients all relapsed after autologous stem cell transplantation, and there was variation in brentuximab vedotin exposure. Best overall response was complete response, partial response or progressive disease in these relapsed/refractory classical Hodgkin lymphoma patients. TCRdb keeps only in-frame clones here, not all; method: immunoSEQ multiplex PCR. The table records more than 50,000 clones, 70% to 75% of them present only once. V was trimmed by 6 bases and J by 7 bases, leaving 12 bases between them. Germline values: CDR1 SNHLY, CDR2 FYNNEI. CDR3 length: 13 residues. As concerns this clone: What it binds is not known.

The sample was peripheral blood mononuclear cells (PBMCs), taken before the second cycle of nivolumab. The chain uses TRBV2 and TRBJ1-4; D possibly corresponds to TRBD1 (6 bases). This TCR derives from a human donor with classical Hodgkin lymphoma. The CDR3 sequence is CASRGTGTEKLFF. In DNA, the CDR3 is TGTGCCAGCAGAGGAACAGGGACTGAAAAACTGTTTTTT.